The T cell receptor (beta chain) under discussion was sequenced for a study of blood T cell repertoires in COVID-19. About the study: Italy, Spain and the United States were the sources of the convalescent and acute COVID-19 samples.

Clinical history reported by participants formed the basis on which cohorts were assigned. Two consecutive negative NP/OP PCR tests, clearance, or resolved symptoms defined Cohort 3 recovery. V lost 6 bases, J lost 1 base, and 12 bases lay in between. Germline V gene lookup returns CDR1 SEHNR and CDR2 FQNEAQ (reference sequence). The CDR3 consists of 14 residues. Clones were read by immunoSEQ multiplex PCR, and TCRdb kept only the in-frame ones, dropping some. The data hold some 330,000 clones, with around 86% observed a single time. The chain is built from TRBV7-9 and TRBJ1-1, with D perhaps TRBD1 (5 bases). This sequence was found in a woman aged 45-60 years who had recovered from COVID-19. The sequenced sample was PBMCs or T cells enriched from blood (not recorded which). The CDR3 region is CASSAGIKNTEAFF. For the CDR3, the DNA is TGTGCCAGCAGTGCAGGGATCAAGAACACTGAAGCTTTCTTT.